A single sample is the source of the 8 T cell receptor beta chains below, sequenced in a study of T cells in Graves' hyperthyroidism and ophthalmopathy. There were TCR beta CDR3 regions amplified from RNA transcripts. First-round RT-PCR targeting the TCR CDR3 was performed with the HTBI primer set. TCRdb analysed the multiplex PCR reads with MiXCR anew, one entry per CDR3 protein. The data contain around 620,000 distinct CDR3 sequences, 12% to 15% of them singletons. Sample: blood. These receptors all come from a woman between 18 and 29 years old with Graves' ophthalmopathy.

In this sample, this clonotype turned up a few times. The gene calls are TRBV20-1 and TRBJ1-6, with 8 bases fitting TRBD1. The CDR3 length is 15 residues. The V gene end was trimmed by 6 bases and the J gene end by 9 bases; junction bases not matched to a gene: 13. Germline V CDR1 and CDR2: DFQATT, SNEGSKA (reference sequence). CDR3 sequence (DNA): TGCAGTGCGACTTTAATGGACAGGGCGGGTTCACCCCTCCACTTT. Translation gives CSATLMDRAGSPLHF.

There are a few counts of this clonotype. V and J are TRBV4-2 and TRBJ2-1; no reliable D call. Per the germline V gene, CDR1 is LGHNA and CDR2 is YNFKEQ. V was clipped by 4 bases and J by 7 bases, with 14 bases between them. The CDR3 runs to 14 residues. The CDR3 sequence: CASSRATLDNEQFF. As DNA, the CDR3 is TGTGCCAGCAGCCGAGCGACACTGGATAATGAGCAGTTCTTC.

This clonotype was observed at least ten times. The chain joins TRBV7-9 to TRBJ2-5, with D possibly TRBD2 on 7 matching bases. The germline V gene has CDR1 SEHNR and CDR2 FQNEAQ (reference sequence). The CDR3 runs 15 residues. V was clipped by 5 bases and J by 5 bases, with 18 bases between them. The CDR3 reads CASSALEGGRETQYF. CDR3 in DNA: TGTGCCAGCAGCGCGTTGGAGGGGGGGCGGGAGACCCAGTACTTC.

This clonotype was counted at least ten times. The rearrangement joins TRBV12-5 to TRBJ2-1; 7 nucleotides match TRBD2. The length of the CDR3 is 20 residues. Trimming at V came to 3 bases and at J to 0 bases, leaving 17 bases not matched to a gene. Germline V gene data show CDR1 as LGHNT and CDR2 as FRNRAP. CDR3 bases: TGTGCTAGTGGTTTCGGCCCACCGACTAGCTGGCCCTTCTCCTACAATGAGCAGTTCTTC. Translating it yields CASGFGPPTSWPFSYNEQFF.

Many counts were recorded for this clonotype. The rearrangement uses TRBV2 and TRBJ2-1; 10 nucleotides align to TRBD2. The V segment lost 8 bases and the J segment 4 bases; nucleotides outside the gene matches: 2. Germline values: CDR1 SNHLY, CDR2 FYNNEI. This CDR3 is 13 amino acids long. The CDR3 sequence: CASGLAEYNEQFF. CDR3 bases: TGTGCCAGCGGACTAGCGGAATACAATGAGCAGTTCTTC. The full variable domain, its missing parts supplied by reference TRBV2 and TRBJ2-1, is EPEVTQTPSHQVTQMGQEVILRCVPISNHLYFYWYRQILGQKVEFLVSFYNNEISEKSEIFDDQFSVERPDGSNFTLKIRSTKLEDSAMYFCASGLAEYNEQFFGPGTRLTVL.

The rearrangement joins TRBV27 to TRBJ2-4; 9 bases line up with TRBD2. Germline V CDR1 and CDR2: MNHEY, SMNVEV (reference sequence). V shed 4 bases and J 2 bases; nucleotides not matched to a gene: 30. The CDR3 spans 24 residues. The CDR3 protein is CASSYPLSGSCILAPVLSKNIQYF. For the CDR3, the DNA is TGTGCCAGCAGTTACCCCCTTAGCGGGAGTTGCATCTTGGCCCCCGTCCTATCCAAAAACATTCAGTACTTC.

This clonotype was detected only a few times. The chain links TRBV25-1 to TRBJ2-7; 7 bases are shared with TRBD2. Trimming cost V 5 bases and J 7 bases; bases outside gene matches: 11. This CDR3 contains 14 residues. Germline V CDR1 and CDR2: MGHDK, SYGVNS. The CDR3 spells CASSSGRGANEQYF. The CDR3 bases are TGTGCCAGCAGTTCGGGGAGGGGCGCGAATGAGCAGTACTTC.

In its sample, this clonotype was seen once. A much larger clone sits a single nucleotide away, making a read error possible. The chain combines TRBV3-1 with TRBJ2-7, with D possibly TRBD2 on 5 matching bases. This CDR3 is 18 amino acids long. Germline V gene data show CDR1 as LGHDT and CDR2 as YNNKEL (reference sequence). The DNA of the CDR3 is TGTGCCAACAGCCCTACACACCCCAGCGGAGCCAACTCCTACGAGCAGTACTTC. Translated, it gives CANSPTHPSGANSYEQYF.